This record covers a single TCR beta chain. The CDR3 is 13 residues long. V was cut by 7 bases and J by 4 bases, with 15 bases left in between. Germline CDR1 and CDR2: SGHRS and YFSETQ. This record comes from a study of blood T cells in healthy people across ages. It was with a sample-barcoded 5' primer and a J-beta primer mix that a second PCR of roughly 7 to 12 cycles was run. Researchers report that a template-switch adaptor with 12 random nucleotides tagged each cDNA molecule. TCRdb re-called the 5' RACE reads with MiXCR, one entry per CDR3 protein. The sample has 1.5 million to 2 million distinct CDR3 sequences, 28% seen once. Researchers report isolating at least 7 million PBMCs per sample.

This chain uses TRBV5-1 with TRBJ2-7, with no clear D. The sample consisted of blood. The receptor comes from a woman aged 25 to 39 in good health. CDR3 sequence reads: CASAAGVEYEQYF. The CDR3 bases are TGCGCCAGCGCCGCTGGGGTGGAGTACGAGCAGTACTTC.